The clone carrying this T cell receptor beta chain was seen a few times. Its antigen is as yet unknown. The data were taken from a study of T-cell memory formation after mild COVID-19. Study-wide context: The study found TCR clusters largely donor specific.

This CDR3 is 14 amino acids long. Germline lookup yields CDR1 SGHRS and CDR2 YFSETQ. Trimming pared 0 bases from V and 2 bases from J, leaving 8 bases between. Study findings and constraints: Whether second-wave clones peaking at day 37 were SARS-CoV-2 specific went unconfirmed. Contracting CD8+ clones were enriched in EMRA, CD4+ mainly in CM and EM. A balance of CD4 and CD8 characterized clones contracting day 15 to 85, whereas later expanders leaned CD4+.

TCRdb re-derived calls from the 5' RACE reads in MiXCR, one entry per CDR3 protein. The table records a few hundred thousand distinct CDR3 sequences, approximately 19% of them present only once. The chain uses TRBV5-1 and TRBJ2-5; no clear D. Sequenced material: PBMCs or a T cell subset sorted from them (not recorded which). The receptor comes from a man in his late teens or twenties who had mild COVID-19 (a few samples of this study predate the infection). Cell type and time point are not known. This chain's CDR3 is CASSLVPRQETQYF. CDR3 in DNA: TGCGCCAGCAGCTTGGTTCCTAGACAAGAGACCCAGTACTTC.